This TCR beta chain was identified in a study of blood T cell repertoires in COVID-19. Overall study: Italy, Spain and the United States were the sources of the convalescent and acute COVID-19 samples. PBMCs, B-cell-depleted T cells, or T cells were the source of the cDNA or gDNA that made up the material.

V was trimmed by 5 bases and J by 4 bases, leaving 9 bases between them. This CDR3 has 12 residues. Looked up from germline, CDR1 is MDHEN and CDR2 is SYDVKM. In the authors' workflow: How many nucleated cells were present was estimated from reference gene primer amplification. This table comes from immunoSEQ multiplex PCR, and its TCRdb copy is limited to in-frame clones, with some not included. The V and J calls and the clone size are those of that table, but D and trimming were determined from the DNA. The sample includes about 270,000 clones, approximately 87% of them seen just once. The material sequenced was peripheral blood. The TCR was taken from a human donor in a cohort sampled during active COVID-19. The chain recombines TRBV28 with TRBJ2-7, with D possibly matching TRBD2 (5 bases). The CDR3 coding sequence is TGTGCCAGCAGTCCGCCGGGGTACGAGCAGTACTTC. Its protein product is CASSPPGYEQYF. The full variable domain, in which reference TRBV28 and TRBJ2-7 provide the parts outside the CDR3, is DVKVTQSSRYLVKRTGEKVFLECVQDMDHENMFWYRQDPGLGLRLIYFSYDVKMKEKGDIPEGYSVSREKKERFSLILESASTNQTSMYLCASSPPGYEQYFGPGTRLTVT.